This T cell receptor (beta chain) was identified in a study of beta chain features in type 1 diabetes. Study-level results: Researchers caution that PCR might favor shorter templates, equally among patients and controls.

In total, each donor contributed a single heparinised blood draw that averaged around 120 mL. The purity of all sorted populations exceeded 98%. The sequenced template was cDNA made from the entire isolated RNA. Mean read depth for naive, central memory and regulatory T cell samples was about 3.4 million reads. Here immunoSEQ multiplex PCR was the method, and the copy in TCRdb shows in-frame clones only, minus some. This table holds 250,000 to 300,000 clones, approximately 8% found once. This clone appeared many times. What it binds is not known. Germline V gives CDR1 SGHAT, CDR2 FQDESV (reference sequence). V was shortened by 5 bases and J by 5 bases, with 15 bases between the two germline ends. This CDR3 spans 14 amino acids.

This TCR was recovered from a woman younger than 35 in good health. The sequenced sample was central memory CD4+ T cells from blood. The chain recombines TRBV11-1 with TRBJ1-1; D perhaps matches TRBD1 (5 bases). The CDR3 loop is CASSPPSRVTEAFF. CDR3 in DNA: TGTGCCAGCAGCCCTCCCTCCAGGGTTACTGAAGCTTTCTTT.